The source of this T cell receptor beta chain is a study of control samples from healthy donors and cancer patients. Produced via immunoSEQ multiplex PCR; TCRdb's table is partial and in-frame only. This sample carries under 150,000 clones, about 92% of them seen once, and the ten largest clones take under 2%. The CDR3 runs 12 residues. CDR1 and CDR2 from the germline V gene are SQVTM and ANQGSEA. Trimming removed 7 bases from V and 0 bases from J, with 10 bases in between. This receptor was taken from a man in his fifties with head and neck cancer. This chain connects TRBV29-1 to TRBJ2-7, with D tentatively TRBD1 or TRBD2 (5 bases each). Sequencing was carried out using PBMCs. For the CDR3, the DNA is TGCAGCGCCACAGGAGGCTCCTACGAGCAGTACTTC. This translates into CSATGGSYEQYF.